Each of the 3 T cell receptor beta chains below was sequenced from the same sample in a study of cytomegalovirus exposure and HLA in healthy donors. 60 Vbeta and 13 Jbeta primers were used in PCR. Here immunoSEQ multiplex PCR was the method, and the copy in TCRdb shows in-frame clones only, minus some. The sample records around 190,000 clones, roughly 77% being singletons. What was sequenced was PBMCs. The receptors were gathered from a woman in her 50s in good health and CMV-seronegative.

This clone has just a few counts. Other DNA variants within this sample encode the same CDR3. The chain joins TRBV29-1 to TRBJ1-1; TRBD1 matches 9 bases. The CDR3 loop spans 12 amino acids. With V trimmed by 5 bases and J by 5 bases, 3 bases remained unmatched. Looked up from germline, CDR1 is SQVTM and CDR2 is ANQGSEA. CDR3 in DNA: TGCAGCGTTATACAGGGGGCGACTGAAGCTTTCTTT. Amino acid sequence: CSVIQGATEAFF.

This chain uses TRBV15 with TRBJ1-2, with 8 bases fitting TRBD1. The CDR3 is made up of 16 amino acids. The germline V gene encodes CDR1 LNHNV and CDR2 YYDKDF (reference sequence). Unmatched junction bases numbered 4, after V lost 1 base and J lost 0 bases. For the CDR3, the DNA is TGTGCCACCAGCAGAGGGGGACAGGCATCTAACTATGGCTACACCTTC. It yields the protein CATSRGGQASNYGYTF.

The chain links TRBV29-1 to TRBJ2-3; 13 bases are a match to TRBD2. Germline values: CDR1 SQVTM, CDR2 ANQGSEA. CDR3 length: 15 amino acids. J gave up 3 bases and V 7 bases, and 7 bases lay outside the gene matches. CDR3 in DNA: TGCAGCGCCGTACTAGCGGGGGGGCCAACAGATACGCAGTATTTT. Protein sequence: CSAVLAGGPTDTQYF.